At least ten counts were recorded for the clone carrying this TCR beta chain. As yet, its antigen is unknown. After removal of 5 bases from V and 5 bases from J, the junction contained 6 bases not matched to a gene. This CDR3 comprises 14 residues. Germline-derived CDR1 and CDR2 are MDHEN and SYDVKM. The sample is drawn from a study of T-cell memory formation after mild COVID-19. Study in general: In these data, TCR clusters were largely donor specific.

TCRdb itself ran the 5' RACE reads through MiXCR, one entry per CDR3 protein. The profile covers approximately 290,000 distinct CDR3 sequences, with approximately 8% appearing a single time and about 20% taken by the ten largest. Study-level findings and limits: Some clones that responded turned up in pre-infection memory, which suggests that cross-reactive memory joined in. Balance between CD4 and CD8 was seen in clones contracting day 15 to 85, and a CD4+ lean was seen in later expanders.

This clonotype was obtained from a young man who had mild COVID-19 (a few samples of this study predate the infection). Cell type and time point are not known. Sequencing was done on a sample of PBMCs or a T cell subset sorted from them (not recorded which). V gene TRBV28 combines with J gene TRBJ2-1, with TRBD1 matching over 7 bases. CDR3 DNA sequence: TGTGCCAGCAGTCCCCTCGACAGGGACAATGAGCAGTTCTTC. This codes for CASSPLDRDNEQFF.